The text below deals with one T cell receptor (beta chain). CDR3 size: 16 residues. Per germline, CDR1 LGHNA and CDR2 YNFKEQ. Trimming shortened V by 4 bases and J by 0 bases, and 10 bases separated the two germline ends. The source of the sample is a study of blood T cell repertoires in COVID-19. Only in-frame clones appear in the TCRdb table, and some are missing; sequencing was by immunoSEQ multiplex PCR. The table has more than 40,000 clones, about nine tenths seen once. The chain employs TRBV4-2 and TRBJ1-6; D is ambiguous. Sequencing was carried out using peripheral blood. The clonotype was recovered from a human donor in a cohort sampled during active COVID-19. The CDR3 DNA reads as TGTGCCAGCAGCCGAGAAGAGAGCTCCTATAATTCACCCCTCCACTTT. Its translation: CASSREESSYNSPLHF.